Following are 23 T cell receptor beta chains from one sample sequenced in a study of Tregs in tolerant kidney transplant recipients. Repertoires were generated with immunoSEQ multiplex PCR, while TCRdb's copy carries only in-frame clones and drops some. Here the sample spans roughly 120,000 clones, roughly nine tenths being singletons. The source material was CD4+ T cells from blood. These receptors were taken from a human donor in good health.

The V and J genes are TRBV5-4 and TRBJ2-1; D is possibly TRBD2 (5 bases). Per the germline V gene, CDR1 is SGHNT and CDR2 is YYREEE (reference sequence). V was clipped by 4 bases and J by 5 bases, with 16 bases between them. CDR3 length: 15 amino acids. This CDR3 is CASSQLALGDNEQFF. The CDR3, as DNA: TGTGCCAGCAGCCAATTAGCCCTCGGGGACAATGAGCAGTTCTTC.

The chain employs TRBV11-2 and TRBJ2-1; TRBD2 matches 15 bases. This CDR3 spans 17 amino acids. CDR1 and CDR2 (germline): SGHAT, FQNNGV. V lost 1 base, J lost 4 bases, and 2 bases stayed unmatched. CDR3 coding DNA: TGTGCCAGCAGCTTAGTGGGGACTAGCGGGGGGTACAATGAGCAGTTCTTC. Amino acids: CASSLVGTSGGYNEQFF.

The chain couples TRBV30 to TRBJ1-5, with a tentative D call TRBD1 (5 bases). Germline assignment: CDR1 GTSNPN and CDR2 SVGIG (reference sequence). This CDR3 contains 15 residues. With 0 bases removed from V and 5 bases from J, the gap between germline ends came to 14 bases. CDR3 DNA sequence: TGTGCCTGGAGTGTAAGCGGCGGGGGTGATCAGCCCCAGCATTTT. Encoded protein: CAWSVSGGGDQPQHF.

V is TRBV7-9 and J is TRBJ2-5, with 7 positions matching TRBD1. The CDR3 totals 14 residues. Germline V CDR1 and CDR2: SEHNR, FQNEAQ (reference sequence). V lost 6 bases and J lost 5; bases outside the gene matches: 9. This CDR3 is CASRKNRGVETQYF. The CDR3 DNA reads TGTGCCAGCAGAAAGAACAGGGGAGTGGAGACCCAGTACTTC.

V and J are TRBV5-8 and TRBJ1-1; 9 bases match TRBD1. The trim removed 5 bases at V and 4 bases at J, leaving 9 bases unmatched. CDR3 length equals 15 residues. Germline CDR1 and CDR2: SGHTS and YDEGEE. CDR3 region: CASRLQGASITEAFF. CDR3 sequence (DNA): TGTGCCAGCAGGCTACAGGGGGCTAGTATCACTGAAGCTTTCTTT.

This clone has just a few counts. The CDR3 DNA reads as TGTGCCAGCTCTCCCCAGGGAGGGGAGACTGAAGCTTTCTTT. Protein sequence: CASSPQGGETEAFF. The J gene is TRBJ1-1, the V gene TRBV18; D may be TRBD1 (5 bases). V lost 6 bases, J lost 5 bases, and 16 bases lay in between. Germline CDR1 KGHSH, CDR2 LQKENI. CDR3 length equals 14 residues.

V and J are TRBV19 and TRBJ2-7; D is tentatively TRBD1 or TRBD2 (5 bases each). Per germline, CDR1 LNHDA and CDR2 SQIVND (reference sequence). Trimming removed 6 bases from V and 2 bases from J, with 17 bases in between. CDR3 size: 15 residues. The CDR3 nucleotides are TGTGCCAGTAGCTCCGGTAGGGACGCCGCCTACGAGCAGTACTTC. It encodes CASSSGRDAAYEQYF.

J is TRBJ2-1 and V is TRBV6-5, with D possibly TRBD1 on 5 matching bases. The CDR3 sequence is 12 residues long. V was shortened by 1 base and J by 9 bases, with 7 bases between the two germline ends. Germline values: CDR1 MNHEY, CDR2 SVGAGI. CDR3 in DNA: TGTGCCAGCAGTTACTGGGGCAGTGAGCAGTTCTTC. Translating gives CASSYWGSEQFF.

V is TRBV30 and J is TRBJ1-2, with TRBD1 matching over 7 bases. V dropped 0 bases and J dropped 8; count of bases not matched to a gene: 9. Germline V gene data show CDR1 as GTSNPN and CDR2 as SVGIG (reference sequence). The length of the CDR3 is 14 residues. In DNA form, the CDR3 reads TGTGCCTGGAGTGTAAGGCAGGGGGTAGGCGGCTACACCTTC. Its translation is CAWSVRQGVGGYTF.

The chain combines TRBV4-2 with TRBJ2-5; 9 bases align to TRBD2. The CDR3 is 17 amino acids. The junction had 10 bases not matched to a gene; V was cut back by 0 bases and J by 5 bases. The V gene's germline CDR1 is LGHNA and CDR2 YNFKEQ. The CDR3, as DNA: TGTGCCAGCAGCCAAGAACCCCAGGGACTAGCATATGAGACCCAGTACTTC. Translation gives CASSQEPQGLAYETQYF.

This chain joins TRBV7-9 and TRBJ1-2; perhaps TRBD1 as D (6 bases). Trimming took off 5 bases at V and 4 bases at J, with 14 bases between the two ends. CDR1 and CDR2 from the germline V gene are SEHNR and FQNEAQ (reference sequence). This CDR3 is 14 amino acids long. CDR3 coding DNA: TGTGCCAGCAGCCGGGTTACAGGGACCTATGGCTACACCTTC. It codes for CASSRVTGTYGYTF.

This sequence joins TRBV6-1 and TRBJ1-2, with D uncertain. CDR1 is MNHNS and CDR2 is SASEGT in the germline V gene. V was clipped by 5 bases and J by 2 bases, with 12 bases between them. CDR3 size: 14 residues. The CDR3 DNA follows: TGTGCCAGCAGTAGTGAAAGGACCAACTATGGCTACACCTTC. Protein: CASSSERTNYGYTF.

The chain recombines TRBV18 with TRBJ1-1; possible D gene TRBD1, 5 bases. With 3 bases removed from V and 5 bases from J, the gap between germline ends came to 16 bases. Per the germline V gene, CDR1 is KGHSH and CDR2 is LQKENI. The CDR3 covers 15 residues. The CDR3 region is CASSPKAGAETEAFF. CDR3 DNA sequence: TGTGCCAGCTCACCTAAGGCCGGGGCCGAGACTGAAGCTTTCTTT.

This clone was detected once. This chain connects TRBV5-1 to TRBJ1-4; no definite D call. Per the germline V gene, CDR1 is SGHRS and CDR2 is YFSETQ. Between the trimmed V and J ends, which lost 0 bases and 4 bases, there was a span of 13 bases. The CDR3 is 16 amino acids. The CDR3 DNA follows: TGCGCCAGCAGCTTGGGGTGGGCAGCGAATAATGAAAAACTGTTTTTT. The encoded protein is CASSLGWAANNEKLFF.

The gene calls are TRBV9 and TRBJ2-3; D is possibly TRBD2 (5 bases). Germline V gene sequence: CDR1 SGDLS, CDR2 YYNGEE. V lost 3 bases, J lost 4 bases, and 15 bases lay in between. The CDR3 sequence is 15 residues long. CDR3 protein: CASSAQLGMADTQYF. In DNA form, the CDR3 reads TGTGCCAGCAGCGCCCAACTAGGGATGGCAGATACGCAGTATTTT.

About this clone: The junction departs from germline at one end; a sequencing error may be responsible. In DNA, the CDR3 is TGTGTCAGCAGCTTATCCGGGACAGGGGACTATGGCTACACCTTC. Translation: CVSSLSGTGDYGYTF. V is TRBV7-3 and J is TRBJ1-2, with 10 bases aligning to TRBD1. Germline V CDR1 and CDR2: SGHTA, FQGTGA. The CDR3 spans 15 residues.

This clone was detected once. The J gene is TRBJ2-1, the V gene TRBV7-2; D might be TRBD1 (5 bases). This CDR3 is built from 15 residues. From germline, CDR1 is SGHTA and CDR2 FQGNSA. V was trimmed by 2 bases and J by 3 bases, leaving 11 bases between them. The CDR3 reads CASSLRGALYNEQFF. Written as DNA, the CDR3 is TGTGCCAGCAGCTTACGTGGGGCCCTCTACAATGAGCAGTTCTTC.

The V call is TRBV2, the J call TRBJ1-4; tentative D call: TRBD1 (5 bases). Looked up from germline, CDR1 is SNHLY and CDR2 is FYNNEI. Trimming removed 6 bases from V and 0 bases from J, with 11 bases in between. The CDR3 is 15 residues long. The DNA of the CDR3 is TGTGCCAGCAGGGGGGGGAGGGCAACTAATGAAAAACTGTTTTTT. As protein: CASRGGRATNEKLFF.

The chain combines TRBV5-4 with TRBJ2-3; D possibly corresponds to TRBD2 (5 bases). V dropped 0 bases and J dropped 2 bases, with 10 bases sitting between them. CDR1 and CDR2 (germline): SGHNT, YYREEE (reference sequence). The CDR3 loop spans 15 amino acids. In nucleotides, the CDR3 is TGTGCCAGCAGCTTGGGAGGGAGCACCACAGATACGCAGTATTTT. It yields the protein CASSLGGSTTDTQYF.

The chain's CDR3 is CASSLGEASGSLTEQFF. CDR3 DNA sequence: TGTGCCAGCAGCTTAGGAGAGGCTAGCGGGAGCCTAACTGAGCAGTTCTTC. The chain combines TRBV7-9 with TRBJ2-1; 10 nucleotides align to TRBD2. J gave up 9 bases and V 1 base, and 12 bases lay outside the gene matches. This CDR3 contains 17 residues. CDR1 SEHNR and CDR2 FQNEAQ come from the germline V gene (reference sequence). Using reference TRBV7-9 and TRBJ2-1 for the parts outside the CDR3, the full variable domain is DTGVSQNPRHKITKRGQNVTFRCDPISEHNRLYWYRQTLGQGPEFLTYFQNEAQLEKSRLLSDRFSAERPKGSFSTLEIQRTEQGDSAMYLCASSLGEASGSLTEQFFGPGTRLTVL.

V and J are TRBV9 and TRBJ1-1; no clear D. The CDR3 runs 14 residues. Germline V CDR1 and CDR2: SGDLS, YYNGEE. Trimming took 4 bases from V and 4 from J, leaving 14 bases between them. The CDR3 nucleotides are TGTGCCAGCAGCAAAATGGTGGAGGTCACTGAAGCTTTCTTT. Amino acids: CASSKMVEVTEAFF.

The CDR3 coding sequence is TGTGCCAGCAGAGCAGGGCGCGGCACCGGGGAGCTGTTTTTT. Translated: CASRAGRGTGELFF. V gene TRBV9 combines with J gene TRBJ2-2, with a weak D call TRBD1 (5 bases). The ends were cut back, 5 bases at V and 4 bases at J, with 12 bases in the middle. Germline lookup yields CDR1 SGDLS and CDR2 YYNGEE. The CDR3 length is 14 residues. Full variable domain (rest looked up from reference TRBV9 and TRBJ2-2): DSGVTQTPKHLITATGQRVTLRCSPRSGDLSVYWYQQSLDQGLQFLIQYYNGEERAKGNILERFSAQQFPDLHSELNLSSLELGDSALYFCASRAGRGTGELFFGEGSRLTVL.

J is TRBJ2-7 and V is TRBV28; unclear D gene. The V gene's germline CDR1 is MDHEN and CDR2 SYDVKM. The CDR3 consists of 12 residues. V lost 1 base and J 1 base, leaving 2 bases between the germline ends. CDR3 in DNA: TGTGCCAGCAGTTTATTGTCCTACGAGCAGTACTTC. Translated: CASSLLSYEQYF. Full variable domain (outside the CDR3, taken from reference TRBV28 and TRBJ2-7): DVKVTQSSRYLVKRTGEKVFLECVQDMDHENMFWYRQDPGLGLRLIYFSYDVKMKEKGDIPEGYSVSREKKERFSLILESASTNQTSMYLCASSLLSYEQYFGPGTRLTVT.